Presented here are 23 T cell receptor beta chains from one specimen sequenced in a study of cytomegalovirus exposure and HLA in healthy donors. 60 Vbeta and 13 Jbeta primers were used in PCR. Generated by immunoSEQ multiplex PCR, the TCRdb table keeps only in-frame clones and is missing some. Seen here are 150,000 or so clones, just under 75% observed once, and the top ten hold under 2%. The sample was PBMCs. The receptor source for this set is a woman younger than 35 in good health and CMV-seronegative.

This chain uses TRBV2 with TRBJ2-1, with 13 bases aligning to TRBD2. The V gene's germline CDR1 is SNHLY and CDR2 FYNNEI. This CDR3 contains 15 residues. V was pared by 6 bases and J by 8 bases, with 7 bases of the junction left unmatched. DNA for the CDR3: TGTGCCAGCAGGTTGACTAGCGGGGGGTGGGATGAGCAGTTCTTC. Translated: CASRLTSGGWDEQFF.

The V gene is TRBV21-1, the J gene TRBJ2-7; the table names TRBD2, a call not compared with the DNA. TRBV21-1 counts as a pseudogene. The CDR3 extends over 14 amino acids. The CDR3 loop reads CASSNRFAVYEQYV. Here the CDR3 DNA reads TGTGCCAGCAGCAATCGATTCGCGGTCTACGAGCAGTACGTC.

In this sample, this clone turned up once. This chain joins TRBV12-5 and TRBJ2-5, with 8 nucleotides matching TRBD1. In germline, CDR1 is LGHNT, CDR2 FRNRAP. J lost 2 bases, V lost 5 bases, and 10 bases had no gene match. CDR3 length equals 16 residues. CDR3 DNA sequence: TGTGCTAGTGGTCCAACACAGGGGGATTATCAAGAGACCCAGTACTTC. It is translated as CASGPTQGDYQETQYF.

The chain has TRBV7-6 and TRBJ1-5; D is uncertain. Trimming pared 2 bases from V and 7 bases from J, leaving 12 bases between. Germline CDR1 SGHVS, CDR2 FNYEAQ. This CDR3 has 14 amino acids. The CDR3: CASSLFQAGQPQHF. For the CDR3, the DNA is TGTGCCAGCAGCTTATTTCAAGCAGGACAGCCCCAGCATTTT.

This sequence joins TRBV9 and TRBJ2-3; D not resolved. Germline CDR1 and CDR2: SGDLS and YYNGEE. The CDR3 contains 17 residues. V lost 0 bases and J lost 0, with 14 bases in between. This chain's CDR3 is CASSVESPGSSTDTQYF. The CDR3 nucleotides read TGTGCCAGCAGCGTAGAGTCTCCAGGTTCTAGCACAGATACGCAGTATTTT.

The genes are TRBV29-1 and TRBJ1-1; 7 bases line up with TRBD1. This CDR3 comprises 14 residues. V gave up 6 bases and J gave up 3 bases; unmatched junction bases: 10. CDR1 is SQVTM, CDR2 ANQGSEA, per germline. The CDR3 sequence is CSVTYRGVDTEAFF. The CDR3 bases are TGCAGCGTAACCTACAGGGGAGTGGACACTGAAGCTTTCTTT.

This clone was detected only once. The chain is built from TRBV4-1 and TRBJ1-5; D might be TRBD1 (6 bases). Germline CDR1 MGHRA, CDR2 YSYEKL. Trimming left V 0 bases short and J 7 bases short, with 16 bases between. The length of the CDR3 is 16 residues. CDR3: CASSQDGVRGRQPQHF. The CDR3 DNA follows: TGCGCCAGCAGCCAAGATGGCGTCAGGGGAAGGCAGCCCCAGCATTTT.

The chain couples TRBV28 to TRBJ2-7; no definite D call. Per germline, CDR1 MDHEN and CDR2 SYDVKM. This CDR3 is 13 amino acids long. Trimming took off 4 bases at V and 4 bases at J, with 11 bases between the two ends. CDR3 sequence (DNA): TGTGCCAGCAGTTATCCGGGTTTATACGAGCAGTACTTC. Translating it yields CASSYPGLYEQYF. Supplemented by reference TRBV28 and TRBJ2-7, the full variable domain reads DVKVTQSSRYLVKRTGEKVFLECVQDMDHENMFWYRQDPGLGLRLIYFSYDVKMKEKGDIPEGYSVSREKKERFSLILESASTNQTSMYLCASSYPGLYEQYFGPGTRLTVT.

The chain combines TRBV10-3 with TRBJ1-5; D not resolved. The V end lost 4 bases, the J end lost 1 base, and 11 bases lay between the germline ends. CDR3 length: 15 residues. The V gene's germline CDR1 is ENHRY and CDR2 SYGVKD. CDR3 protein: CAISAGVESNQPQHF. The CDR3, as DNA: TGTGCCATCAGTGCCGGGGTCGAGAGCAATCAGCCCCAGCATTTT.

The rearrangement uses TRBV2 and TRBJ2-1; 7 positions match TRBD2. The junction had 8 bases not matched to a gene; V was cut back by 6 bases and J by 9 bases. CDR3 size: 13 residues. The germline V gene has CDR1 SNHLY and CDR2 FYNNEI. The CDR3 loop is CASRDGLGGEQFF. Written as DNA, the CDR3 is TGTGCCAGCAGGGATGGACTAGGTGGTGAGCAGTTCTTC.

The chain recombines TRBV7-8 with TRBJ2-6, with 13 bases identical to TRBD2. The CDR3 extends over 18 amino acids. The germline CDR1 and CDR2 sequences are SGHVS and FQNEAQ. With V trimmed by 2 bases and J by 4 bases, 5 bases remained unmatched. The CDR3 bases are TGTGCCAGCAGCTTACGACTAGCGGGGGGAGGAGGGGCCAACGTCCTGACTTTC. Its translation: CASSLRLAGGGGANVLTF.

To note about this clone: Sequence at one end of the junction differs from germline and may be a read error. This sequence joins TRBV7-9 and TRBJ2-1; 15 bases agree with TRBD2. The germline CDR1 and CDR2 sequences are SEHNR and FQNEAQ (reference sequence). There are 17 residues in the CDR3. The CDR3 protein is CSSSPGLAGGSYNEQFF. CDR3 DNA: TGTTCCAGCAGCCCGGGACTAGCGGGAGGCTCCTACAATGAGCAGTTCTTC.

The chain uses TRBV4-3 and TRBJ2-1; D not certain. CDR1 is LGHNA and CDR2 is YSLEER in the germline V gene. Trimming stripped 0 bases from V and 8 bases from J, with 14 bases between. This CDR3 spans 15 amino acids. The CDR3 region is CASSQDGLSGDEQFF. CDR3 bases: TGCGCCAGCAGCCAAGACGGGTTGTCCGGAGATGAGCAGTTCTTC.

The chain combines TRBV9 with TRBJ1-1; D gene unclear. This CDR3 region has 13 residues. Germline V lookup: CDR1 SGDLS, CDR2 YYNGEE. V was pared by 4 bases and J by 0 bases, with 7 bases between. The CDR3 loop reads CASSPTLNTEAFF. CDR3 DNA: TGTGCCAGCAGCCCCACACTGAACACTGAAGCTTTCTTT. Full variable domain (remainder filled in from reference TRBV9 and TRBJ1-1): DSGVTQTPKHLITATGQRVTLRCSPRSGDLSVYWYQQSLDQGLQFLIQYYNGEERAKGNILERFSAQQFPDLHSELNLSSLELGDSALYFCASSPTLNTEAFFGQGTRLTVV.

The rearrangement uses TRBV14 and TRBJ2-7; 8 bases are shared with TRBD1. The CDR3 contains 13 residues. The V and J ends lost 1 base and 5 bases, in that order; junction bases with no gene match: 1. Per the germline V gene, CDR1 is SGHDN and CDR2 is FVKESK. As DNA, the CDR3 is TGTGCCAGCAGCCAAGGACAGGGGAACGAGCAGTACGTC. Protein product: CASSQGQGNEQYV.

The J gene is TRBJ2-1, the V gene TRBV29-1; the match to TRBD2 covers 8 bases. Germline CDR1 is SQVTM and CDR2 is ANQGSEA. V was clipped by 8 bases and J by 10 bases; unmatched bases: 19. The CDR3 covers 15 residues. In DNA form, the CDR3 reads TGCAGCTCCACAGGACTAGCTGGGGGAGGGGGGGAGCAGTTCTTC. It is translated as CSSTGLAGGGGEQFF.

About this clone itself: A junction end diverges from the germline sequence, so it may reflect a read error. CDR3 sequence: CASSLGEVAGNAIYF. The CDR3 bases are TGTGCCAGCAGCTTAGGAGAGGTGGCTGGAAACGCCATATATTTT. This rearrangement joins TRBV7-9 to TRBJ1-3, with unresolved D. Per germline, CDR1 SEHNR and CDR2 FQNEAQ (reference sequence). The CDR3 sequence is 15 residues long.

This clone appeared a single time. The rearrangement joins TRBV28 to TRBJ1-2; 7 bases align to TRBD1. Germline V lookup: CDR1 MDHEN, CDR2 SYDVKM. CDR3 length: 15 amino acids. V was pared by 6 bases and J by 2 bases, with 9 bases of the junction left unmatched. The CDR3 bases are TGTGCCAGCAGGGCCCAGGGGGGCGAAAACTATGGCTACACCTTC. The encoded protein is CASRAQGGENYGYTF.

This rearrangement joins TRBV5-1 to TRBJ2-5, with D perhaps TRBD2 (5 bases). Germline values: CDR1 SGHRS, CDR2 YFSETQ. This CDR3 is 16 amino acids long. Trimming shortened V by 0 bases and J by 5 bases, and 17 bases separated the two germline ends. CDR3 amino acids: CASSLGGSSSMETQYF. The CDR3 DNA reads TGCGCCAGCAGCTTGGGAGGGAGTTCTTCTATGGAGACCCAGTACTTC.

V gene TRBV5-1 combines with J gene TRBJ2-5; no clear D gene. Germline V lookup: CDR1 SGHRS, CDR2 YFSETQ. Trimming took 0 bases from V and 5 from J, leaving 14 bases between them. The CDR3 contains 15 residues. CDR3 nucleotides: TGCGCCAGCAGCTTGGAGAGTAGCCGTGGGGAGACCCAGTACTTC. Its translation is CASSLESSRGETQYF. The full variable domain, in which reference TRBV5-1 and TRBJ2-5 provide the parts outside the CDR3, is KAGVTQTPRYLIKTRGQQVTLSCSPISGHRSVSWYQQTPGQGLQFLFEYFSETQRNKGNFPGRFSGRQFSNSRSEMNVSTLELGDSALYLCASSLESSRGETQYFGPGTRLLVL.

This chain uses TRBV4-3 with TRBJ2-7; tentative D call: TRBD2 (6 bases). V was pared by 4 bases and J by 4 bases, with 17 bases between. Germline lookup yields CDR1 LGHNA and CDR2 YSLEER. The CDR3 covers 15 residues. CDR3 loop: CASSPGTAGKYEQYF. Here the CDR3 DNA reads TGCGCCAGCAGCCCGGGGACGGCGGGGAAATACGAGCAGTACTTC.

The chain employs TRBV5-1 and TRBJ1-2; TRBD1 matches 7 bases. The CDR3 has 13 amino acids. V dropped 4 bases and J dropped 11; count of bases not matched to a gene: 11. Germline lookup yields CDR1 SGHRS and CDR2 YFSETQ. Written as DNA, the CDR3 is TGCGCCAGCAGCCCGACAGGGCAAACTGTATACACCTTC. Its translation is CASSPTGQTVYTF.

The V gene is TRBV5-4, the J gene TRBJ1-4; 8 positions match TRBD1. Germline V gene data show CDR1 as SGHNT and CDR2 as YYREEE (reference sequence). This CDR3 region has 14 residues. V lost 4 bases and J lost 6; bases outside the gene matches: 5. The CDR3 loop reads CASSLTGVDEKLFF. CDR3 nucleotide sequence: TGTGCCAGCAGCCTGACAGGGGTAGATGAAAAACTGTTTTTT.